The rows below give T cell receptor beta chains drawn from one sample of a study of human T cells and chemical hapten exposure. TCRdb re-analysed the RACE reads in MiXCR, keeping a single row per CDR3 protein. The repertoire holds under 400,000 distinct CDR3 sequences, about 5.1% seen once, with just over 2.5% in the top ten. Sequencing was performed on whole blood, taken in connection with sensitization to the hapten diphenylcyclopropenone (DPC). The receptors stem from a woman aged 45-65 years with alopecia areata. Some clones in this sample may be carry-over from other donors' samples. Both conserved end residues are part of each CDR3. A D gene is named only where the DNA matches it firmly. Expanded clones are given a class, and other clones once, few, many or no size at all.

TRBV10-1	TRBJ2-7	15	TRBD2	NA	TGCGCCAGCAGTGAACCTAGCGGGGGAATCTACGAGCAGTACTTC	CASSEPSGGIYEQYF
TRBV3-1	TRBJ1-6	16	NA	NA	TGTGCCAGCAGTCCTCGAAGGGGGGCAGCGGGATTACCCCTCCACTTT	CASSPRRGAAGLPLHF
TRBV4-3	TRBJ1-2	15	NA	many	TGCGCCAGCAGCCAGAGTAGGACGGAAAACTATGGCTACACCTTC	CASSQSRTENYGYTF
TRBV4-3	TRBJ2-7	15	NA	NA	TGCGCCAGCAGCCAAGTCCCCGGGGGTTTCCACGAGCAGTACTTC	CASSQVPGGFHEQYF
TRBV2	TRBJ1-5	18	NA	few	TGTGCCAGCAGTGAACTTGGATCAATCGGCAGGGTGAGTCAGCCCCAGCATTTT	CASSELGSIGRVSQPQHF
TRBV30	TRBJ1-1	11	TRBD1	many	TGTGCTACCCAGGGGGGGACTGAAGCTTTCTTT	CATQGGTEAFF
TRBV20-1	TRBJ1-1	15	NA	many	TGCAGTGCTAGAGAAACAGGAGTCGGTTTATCTGAAGCTTTCTTT	CSARETGVGLSEAFF
TRBV4-2	TRBJ2-3	16	TRBD2	many	TGTGCCAGCAGCCAAGAGCTAGCGGGATCCACAGATACGCAGTATTTT	CASSQELAGSTDTQYF
TRBV30	TRBJ2-3	12	NA	NA	TGTGCCTGGACGGTCGGATCAGATACGCAGTATTTT	CAWTVGSDTQYF
TRBV2	TRBJ2-7	15	NA	many	TGTGCCAGCAGTGCGGGCAGGGGCTACTCCTACGAGCAGTACTTC	CASSAGRGYSYEQYF
TRBV7-8	TRBJ2-3	17	TRBD2	few	TGTGCCAGCAGCTTAGTTTGGGCTAGCGGGAGCACAGATACGCAGTATTTT	CASSLVWASGSTDTQYF
TRBV29-1	TRBJ1-3	13	NA	many	TGCAGCGTTACGGCCAGGGCGGCAAACACCATATATTTT	CSVTARAANTIYF
TRBV20-1	TRBJ1-4	13	TRBD1	many	TGCAGTGCTTGGGACAGGGGAAATGAAAAACTGTTTTTT	CSAWDRGNEKLFF
TRBV12-3/TRBV12-4	TRBJ1-5	13	NA	many	TGTGCCAGCACCCTAGGGGGGGGTCAGCCCCAGCATTTT	CASTLGGGQPQHF
TRBV2	TRBJ1-2	16	NA	many	TGTGCCAGCAGTGTAACAAGGGAGACAGCTAACTATGGCTACACCTTC	CASSVTRETANYGYTF
TRBV21-1	TRBJ2-3	15	NA	many	TGTGCCAGCAGCAAAATGAAAGGGGGGATAGATACGCAGTATTTT	CASSKMKGGIDTQYF
TRBV27	TRBJ2-1	14	NA	many	TGTGCCAGCAGGCTGGGGCGGGGAAACAATGAGCAGTTCTTC	CASRLGRGNNEQFF
TRBV29-1	TRBJ2-2	17	TRBD1	few	TGCAGCGCCCGACAGGGTTTGCGTGCGAGGGACACCGGGGAGCTGTTTTTT	CSARQGLRARDTGELFF
TRBV10-1	TRBJ2-2	14	TRBD1	NA	TGCGCCAGCAGTTTGGGACAGGGAAACGGGGAGCTGTTTTTT	CASSLGQGNGELFF
TRBV27	TRBJ2-1	15	TRBD1	few	TGTGCCAGCAGTGTCCCCGGGACAGGTGTCAATGAGCAGTTCTTC	CASSVPGTGVNEQFF
TRBV7-2	TRBJ1-6	16	TRBD1	few	TGTGCCAGCACCATGTCGACAGGGATCCATAATTCACCCCTCCACTTT	CASTMSTGIHNSPLHF
TRBV5-4	TRBJ2-3	14	NA	few	TGTGCCAGCAGCTGGGACGTTGGAGGAGATACGCAGTATTTT	CASSWDVGGDTQYF
TRBV6-6	TRBJ2-3	16	TRBD2	NA	TGTGCCAGCAGTTTCCTAGCGGGGGGGCGTCAAGATACGCAGTATTTT	CASSFLAGGRQDTQYF
TRBV5-1	TRBJ1-5	14	NA	few	TGCGCCAGCAGCGGGGGGCAGCCCGATCAGCCCCAGCATTTT	CASSGGQPDQPQHF
TRBV12-3/TRBV12-4	TRBJ2-5	13	NA	many	TGTGCCAGCAGTTTACTAGGAGGAGAGACCCAGTACTTC	CASSLLGGETQYF
TRBV6-1	TRBJ2-7	13	NA	many	TGTGCCACCGACCGGGACGTCTTCTACGAGCAGTACTTC	CATDRDVFYEQYF
TRBV4-2	TRBJ2-7	15	NA	few	TGTGCCAGCAGCCACACAGGGAAAGGCGCCTACGAGCAGTACTTC	CASSHTGKGAYEQYF
TRBV12-3/TRBV12-4	TRBJ1-1	12	NA	many	TGTGCCAGCCGCCAGGCGAACACTGAAGCTTTCTTT	CASRQANTEAFF
TRBV5-1	TRBJ2-3	15	TRBD1	few	TGCGCCAGCAGCTTGGCAGGGGGCTGGTTAGATACGCAGTATTTT	CASSLAGGWLDTQYF
TRBV30	TRBJ1-2	16	TRBD1	many	TGTGCCTGGAGTGTACTTTCAGGGGGCGCTTACTATGGCTACACCTTC	CAWSVLSGGAYYGYTF
TRBV12-3/TRBV12-4	TRBJ1-1	12	NA	few	TGTGCCAGCACGTACAGTAACACTGAAGCTTTCTTT	CASTYSNTEAFF
TRBV5-1	TRBJ2-5	14	NA	many	TGCGCCAGCAAGGAGCGCGGCGGCCAAGAGACCCAGTACTTC	CASKERGGQETQYF
TRBV29-1	TRBJ1-4	13	TRBD1	NA	TGCAGCGTGACAGGGATTCAGGGAGAAAAACTGTTTTTT	CSVTGIQGEKLFF
TRBV6-5	TRBJ1-1	15	NA	few	TGTGCCAGCAGCCGAGGTCGGGACTTGAACACTGAAGCTTTCTTT	CASSRGRDLNTEAFF
TRBV7-8	TRBJ2-3	14	TRBD2	many	TGTGCCAGTTTAGCGGGAGATGACACAGATACGCAGTATTTT	CASLAGDDTDTQYF
TRBV29-1	TRBJ2-3	14	NA	many	TGCAGCGTGGGAGTAAATTTAGCCACAGATACGCAGTATTTT	CSVGVNLATDTQYF
TRBV6-6	TRBJ1-6	15	NA	many	TGTGCCAGCAGTCGTACAACCTTGGGGAATTCACCCCTCCACTTT	CASSRTTLGNSPLHF
TRBV15	TRBJ2-3	14	NA	NA	TGTGCCACCAGCAGAGGGAAAGCAGGCGATACGCAGTATTTT	CATSRGKAGDTQYF
TRBV13	TRBJ2-3	17	TRBD2	NA	TGTGCCAGCAGCTTCTTAGCGGGAGGGGCCCGTACAGATACGCAGTATTTT	CASSFLAGGARTDTQYF
TRBV6-1	TRBJ2-6	18	TRBD1	few	TGTGCCAGCACCCTAACTGGGCAGGGGGCATGGGGGGCCAACGTCCTGACTTTC	CASTLTGQGAWGANVLTF
TRBV5-1	TRBJ2-1	16	NA	NA	TGCGCCAGCAGACCGACAGCCAGTCTCTCCTACAATGAGCAGTTCTTC	CASRPTASLSYNEQFF
TRBV28	TRBJ2-7	15	NA	many	TGTGCCAGCACTGAGATTGCGGGATCGGCCTACGAGCAGTACTTC	CASTEIAGSAYEQYF
TRBV4-3	TRBJ2-7	15	NA	few	TGCGCCAGCAGCCAAGATAGGGGCACGGTCTACGAGCAGTACTTC	CASSQDRGTVYEQYF
TRBV10-3	TRBJ2-3	14	TRBD2	many	TGTGCCATCAAGGCGGGAGGGCCGGTAGATACGCAGTATTTT	CAIKAGGPVDTQYF
TRBV27	TRBJ2-7	12	TRBD1	many	TGTGCCAGCAGTTGGACAGGGTCCGAGCAGTACTTC	CASSWTGSEQYF
TRBV14	TRBJ2-7	16	TRBD1	many	TGTGCCAGCAGCGCCCGATCCGGGACAGGGGGCAGCGAGCAGTACTTC	CASSARSGTGGSEQYF
TRBV3-1	TRBJ2-1	14	NA	many	TGTGCCAGCAGCCAAGAGTATCGGACGCTAGAGCAGTTCTTC	CASSQEYRTLEQFF
TRBV27	TRBJ2-1	12	NA	many	TGTGCCAGCAGTAGGAGTTACAATGAGCAGTTCTTC	CASSRSYNEQFF
TRBV2	TRBJ1-6	15	NA	few	TGTGCCAGCCTCACAGGGAGGTCCTATAATTCACCCCTCCACTTT	CASLTGRSYNSPLHF
TRBV4-2	TRBJ1-2	17	NA	few	TGTGCCAGCAGCCAAGATTTGGGGGGGTCCTATAACTATGGCTACACCTTC	CASSQDLGGSYNYGYTF